Below are 20 T cell receptor beta chains sequenced from a single sample in a study of regulatory T cells in long-lasting Graves disease. Indicated time point: newly diagnosed GD, antithyroid drugs for less than 3 months. The authors made the TCR library using RNA they extracted from PBMCs. In building TCR beta libraries, iRepertoire HTBI primers were used together with Arm-PCR of CDR3 regions. TCRdb re-analysed the multiplex PCR reads in MiXCR, keeping a single row per CDR3 protein. Of a few hundred thousand distinct CDR3 sequences in the sample, 16% are singletons; the top ten hold roughly 29%. The sample also formed part of further work on T cells in Graves' hyperthyroidism and ophthalmopathy.

The input for sequencing was peripheral blood mononuclear cells (PBMCs), taken at new diagnosis, from a patient treated with antithyroid drugs. These receptors originate from a middle-aged man with Graves disease.

This clonotype was picked up many times. The V gene is TRBV5-1, the J gene TRBJ1-4, with 8 positions matching TRBD1. CDR3 length: 15 residues. Trimming removed 0 bases from V and 5 bases from J; junction bases left unmatched: 3. Germline CDR1 reads SGHRS; CDR2 reads YFSETQ. The CDR3 reads CASSLGQGTNEKLFF. The CDR3 nucleotides read TGCGCCAGCAGCTTGGGACAGGGGACGAATGAAAAACTGTTTTTT. Together with reference TRBV5-1 and TRBJ1-4, the CDR3 gives the full variable domain: KAGVTQTPRYLIKTRGQQVTLSCSPISGHRSVSWYQQTPGQGLQFLFEYFSETQRNKGNFPGRFSGRQFSNSRSEMNVSTLELGDSALYLCASSLGQGTNEKLFFGSGTQLSVL.

Many counts were recorded for this clonotype. The J gene is TRBJ1-5, the V gene TRBV6-1; TRBD1 might be the D (6 bases). Germline lookup yields CDR1 MNHNS and CDR2 SASEGT. Trimming took off 7 bases at V and 4 bases at J, with 14 bases between the two ends. The CDR3 consists of 14 residues. The CDR3 DNA follows: TGTGCCAGCAATAAAGACAGGAGAAATCAGCCCCAGCATTTT. Its translation: CASNKDRRNQPQHF.

This clonotype was observed a few times. The chain carries TRBV20-1 and TRBJ2-7; no clear D. Germline assignment: CDR1 DFQATT and CDR2 SNEGSKA (reference sequence). Trimming cost V 7 bases and J 3 bases, with 10 bases left between them. There are 11 residues in the CDR3. The DNA for the CDR3 is TGCAGTGTCCGCCCGTTCTACGAGCAGTACTTC. Protein sequence: CSVRPFYEQYF.

In its sample, this clonotype was seen many times. The chain employs TRBV3-1 and TRBJ2-7; 7 nucleotides match TRBD1. CDR1 is LGHDT, CDR2 YNNKEL, per germline (reference sequence). CDR3 length: 14 residues. J lost 4 bases, V lost 1 base, and 4 bases had no gene match. The CDR3 is CASSQAGTVYEQYF. Written as DNA, the CDR3 is TGTGCCAGCAGCCAAGCCGGGACAGTTTACGAGCAGTACTTC.

In this sample, this clonotype turned up many times. The chain has TRBV6-1 and TRBJ2-1, with TRBD1 matching 9 bases. The CDR3 is 14 amino acids. V lost 7 bases to trimming and J lost 0 bases; unmatched junction nucleotides: 1. Germline CDR1 MNHNS, CDR2 SASEGT. The CDR3 loop is CASTGQGSYNEQFF. CDR3 coding DNA: TGTGCCAGCACGGGACAGGGCTCCTACAATGAGCAGTTCTTC.

This clonotype was found a few times. The rearrangement joins TRBV20-1 to TRBJ2-7; 7 bases align to TRBD1. Per germline, CDR1 DFQATT and CDR2 SNEGSKA (reference sequence). V shed 5 bases and J 7 bases; nucleotides not matched to a gene: 14. The length of the CDR3 is 14 residues. CDR3 sequence: CSALRTGTSSEQYF. The CDR3, as DNA: TGCAGTGCTCTTCGGACAGGAACCTCTTCGGAGCAGTACTTC.

J is TRBJ2-3 and V is TRBV2, with D tentatively TRBD2 (6 bases). V lost 3 bases, J lost 9 bases, and 10 bases lay in between. Germline values: CDR1 SNHLY, CDR2 FYNNEI. The CDR3 is 12 residues long. CDR3 DNA: TGTGCCAGCAGTGATGAACGGGGGACGCAGTATTTT. Translation gives CASSDERGTQYF.

CDR3 sequence reads: CAISEDGGNYNEQFF. The CDR3 region has the DNA TGTGCCATCAGTGAGGATGGCGGTAACTACAATGAGCAGTTCTTC. This chain connects TRBV10-3 to TRBJ2-1; no definite D call. CDR3 size: 15 residues. The germline gives CDR1 ENHRY, CDR2 SYGVKD. Between the trimmed V and J ends, which lost 2 bases and 3 bases, there was a span of 11 bases.

Ten or more counts support this clonotype. This chain connects TRBV7-8 to TRBJ2-1; D is ambiguous. V shed 5 bases and J shed 8 bases, with 22 bases lying between them. The CDR3 extends over 16 amino acids. Germline CDR1 reads SGHVS; CDR2 reads FQNEAQ. The CDR3 loop is CASSPLSSLTTHEQFF. As DNA, the CDR3 is TGTGCCAGCAGCCCCCTGTCTAGTTTAACGACCCATGAGCAGTTCTTC.

This clonotype was observed many times. This sequence joins TRBV6-1 and TRBJ1-5; the D gene is possibly TRBD1 (5 bases). The germline CDR1 and CDR2 sequences are MNHNS and SASEGT. This CDR3 has 12 residues. With 5 bases removed from V and 6 bases from J, the gap between germline ends came to 8 bases. CDR3 protein: CASSPRAQPQHF. DNA of the CDR3: TGTGCCAGCAGTCCCAGGGCTCAGCCCCAGCATTTT.

In its sample, this clonotype was seen a few times. The J gene is TRBJ2-4, the V gene TRBV20-1; D uncertain. The V gene's germline CDR1 is DFQATT and CDR2 SNEGSKA (reference sequence). The V end lost 4 bases, the J end lost 0 bases, and 10 bases lay between the germline ends. CDR3 length equals 14 residues. CDR3 sequence: CSATPGLAKNIQYF. The CDR3 coding sequence is TGCAGTGCTACGCCTGGGCTAGCCAAAAACATTCAGTACTTC.

This clonotype was recorded many times. The V gene is TRBV2, the J gene TRBJ2-1; no firm D call. Trimming took 6 bases from V and 0 from J, leaving 9 bases between them. The V gene's germline CDR1 is SNHLY and CDR2 FYNNEI. The CDR3 covers 14 residues. This CDR3 reads CASSAAISYNEQFF. Written as DNA, the CDR3 is TGTGCCAGCAGCGCCGCTATCTCCTACAATGAGCAGTTCTTC.

This clonotype was counted only a few times. This chain connects TRBV5-1 to TRBJ1-6; possible D gene TRBD1, 6 bases. The CDR3 contains 17 residues. Germline V gives CDR1 SGHRS, CDR2 YFSETQ. V lost 3 bases, J lost 9 bases, and 22 bases lay in between. The CDR3, as DNA: TGCGCCAGCAGCTCACACTTACAGGGCTCTATGGGTTCACCCCTCCACTTT. This codes for CASSSHLQGSMGSPLHF.

Points on this clonotype: A much larger clone differs by one base, so this may be a read error. The chain couples TRBV7-8 to TRBJ2-4; maybe TRBD2 (7 bases). The CDR3 length is 18 residues. V lost 2 bases and J 4 bases, leaving 21 bases between the germline ends. Looked up from germline, CDR1 is SGHVS and CDR2 is FQNEAQ. Here the CDR3 DNA reads TGTGCCAGCAGCTTAACGGGGGCTGCGGGGGCGTTGAAAAACATTCAGTACTTC. This sequence encodes CASSLTGAAGALKNIQYF.

Ten or more counts support this clonotype. This chain connects TRBV2 to TRBJ2-3; D call uncertain. CDR1 and CDR2 from the germline V gene are SNHLY and FYNNEI. The V end was cut by 7 bases, the J end by 4 bases, with 12 bases between. The CDR3 consists of 13 residues. In nucleotides, the CDR3 is TGTGCCAGCACCCAATCTGGGTCAGATACGCAGTATTTT. This sequence encodes CASTQSGSDTQYF.

This clonotype has at least ten counts. The V gene is TRBV6-2 or TRBV6-3, the J gene TRBJ2-7, with TRBD1 as a possible D gene (6 bases). V was clipped by 2 bases and J by 5 bases, with 22 bases between them. The CDR3 sequence is 17 residues long. The germline gives CDR1 MNHEY, CDR2 SVGEGT. CDR3 loop: CASSYPGGQASYHEQYF. The CDR3 region has the DNA TGTGCCAGCAGTTACCCTGGGGGCCAGGCCTCTTACCACGAGCAGTACTTC.

This clonotype has at least ten counts. The rearrangement joins TRBV9 to TRBJ2-5, with 10 bases matching TRBD1. Germline V gene data show CDR1 as SGDLS and CDR2 as YYNGEE. With 4 bases clipped from V and 4 bases from J, the junction kept 10 bases outside the gene matches. This CDR3 spans 16 amino acids. This chain's CDR3 is CASSFRQGAGGETQYF. CDR3 sequence (DNA): TGTGCCAGCAGCTTTAGACAGGGGGCCGGGGGAGAGACCCAGTACTTC.

This clonotype was seen at least ten times. One end of the junction does not line up with germline, which may come from a read error. The CDR3 DNA reads as TGTGCCAACAGCGGGTCTTCCTACAATGAGCAGTTCTTC. Protein sequence: CANSGSSYNEQFF. The chain joins TRBV3-1 to TRBJ2-1; tentative D call: TRBD2 (6 bases). CDR3 size: 13 residues. The V gene's germline CDR1 is LGHDT and CDR2 YNNKEL (reference sequence).

The V gene is TRBV18, the J gene TRBJ1-2; tentative D call: TRBD1 (5 bases). The V end was cut by 2 bases, the J end by 6 bases, with 16 bases between. The CDR3 runs to 15 residues. CDR1 KGHSH and CDR2 LQKENI come from the germline V gene. The CDR3 loop is CASSPWQGTGNGYTF. In nucleotides, the CDR3 is TGTGCCAGCTCACCATGGCAAGGGACTGGAAATGGCTACACCTTC.

This clonotype has a handful of counts. The rearrangement joins TRBV6-9 to TRBJ2-7; TRBD1 matches 7 bases. Trimming removed 3 bases from V and 2 bases from J; junction bases left unmatched: 10. The CDR3 sequence is 16 residues long. Per germline, CDR1 MNHGY and CDR2 SVAAGI. CDR3 in DNA: TGTGCCAGCAGTTACCAAGGGTCGACAGGGCCCTACGAGCAGTACTTC. Protein: CASSYQGSTGPYEQYF.